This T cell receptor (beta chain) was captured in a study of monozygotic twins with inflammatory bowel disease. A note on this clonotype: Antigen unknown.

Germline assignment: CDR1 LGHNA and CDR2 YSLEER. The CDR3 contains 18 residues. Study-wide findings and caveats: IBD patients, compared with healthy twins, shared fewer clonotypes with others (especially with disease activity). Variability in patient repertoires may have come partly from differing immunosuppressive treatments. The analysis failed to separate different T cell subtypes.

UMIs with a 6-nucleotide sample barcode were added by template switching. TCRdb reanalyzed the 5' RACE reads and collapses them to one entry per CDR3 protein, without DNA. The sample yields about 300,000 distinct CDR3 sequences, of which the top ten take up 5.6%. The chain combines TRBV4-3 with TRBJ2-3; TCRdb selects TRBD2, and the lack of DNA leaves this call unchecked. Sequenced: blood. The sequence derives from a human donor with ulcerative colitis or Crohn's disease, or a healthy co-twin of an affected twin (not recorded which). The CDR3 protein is CASSQEPGLAGFMDTQYF.